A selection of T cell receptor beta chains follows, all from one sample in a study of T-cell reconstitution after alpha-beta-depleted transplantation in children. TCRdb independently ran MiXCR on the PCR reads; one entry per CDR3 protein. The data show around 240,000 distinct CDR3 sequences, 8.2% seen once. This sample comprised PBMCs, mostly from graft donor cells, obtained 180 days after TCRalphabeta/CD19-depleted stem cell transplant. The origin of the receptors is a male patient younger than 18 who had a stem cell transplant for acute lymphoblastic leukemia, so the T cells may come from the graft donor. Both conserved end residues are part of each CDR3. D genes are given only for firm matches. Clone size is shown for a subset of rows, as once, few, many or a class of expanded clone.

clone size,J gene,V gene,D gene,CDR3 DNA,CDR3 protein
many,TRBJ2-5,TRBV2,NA,TGTGCCAGCAGTGAACGACAGACCCAGTACTTC,CASSERQTQYF
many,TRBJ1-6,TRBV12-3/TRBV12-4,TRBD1,TGTGCCAGCAGTTTAGAGGGACAGGGTCATTCACCCCTCCACTTT,CASSLEGQGHSPLHF
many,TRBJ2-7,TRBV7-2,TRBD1,TGTGCCAGCAGCACCCGGACAGGGTGGGAGCAGTACTTC,CASSTRTGWEQYF
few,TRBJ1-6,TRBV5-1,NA,TGCGCCAGCAGCTTGGAAGGGATGAATTCACCCCTCCACTTT,CASSLEGMNSPLHF
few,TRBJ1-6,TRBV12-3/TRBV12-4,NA,TGTGCCAGCACTCGGAGTTCACCCCTCCACTTT,CASTRSSPLHF
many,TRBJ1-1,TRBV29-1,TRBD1,TGCAGCGTGGGGGGGGACAGACTGAAAGAAGCTTTCTTT,CSVGGDRLKEAFF
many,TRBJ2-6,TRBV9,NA,TGTGCCAGCAGCGTAGATTCTCGAGGCTCTGGGGCCAACGTCCTGACTTTC,CASSVDSRGSGANVLTF
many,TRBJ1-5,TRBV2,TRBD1,TGTGCCAGCAGTGTACAGGGGGCGAGCAATCAGCCCCAGCATTTT,CASSVQGASNQPQHF
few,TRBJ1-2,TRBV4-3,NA,TGCGCCAGCAGCCAAGTTAGGGCCGCACGGGGCTACACCTTC,CASSQVRAARGYTF
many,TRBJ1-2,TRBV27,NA,TGTGCCAGCAGTTTATGGGGCAGTCCAGATGGCTACACCTTC,CASSLWGSPDGYTF
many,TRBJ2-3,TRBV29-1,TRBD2,TGCAGCGTAGATGGGACTAGCGGGGGTGATACGCAGTATTTT,CSVDGTSGGDTQYF
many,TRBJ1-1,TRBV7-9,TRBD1,TGTGCCAGCAGCCGGACAGGCCCTAACACTGAAGCTTTCTTT,CASSRTGPNTEAFF
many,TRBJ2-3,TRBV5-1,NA,TGCGCCAGCAGCTTGGGCAGCGGAGCACCAGATACGCAGTATTTT,CASSLGSGAPDTQYF
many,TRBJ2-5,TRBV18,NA,TGTGCCAGCTCACCACCGTGGACTTCGTACCAAGAGACCCAGTACTTC,CASSPPWTSYQETQYF
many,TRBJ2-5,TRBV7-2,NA,TGTGCCAGCAGCTCAATACCCAGCGGTTCGCAAGAGACCCAGTACTTC,CASSSIPSGSQETQYF
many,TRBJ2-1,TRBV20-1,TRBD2,TGCAGGGGGACTAGCGGGGGAACTGGGGGTGAGCAGTTCTTC,CRGTSGGTGGEQFF
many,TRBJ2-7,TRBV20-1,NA,TGCAGTGCTAGACCGGGACAATACGAGCAGTACTTC,CSARPGQYEQYF
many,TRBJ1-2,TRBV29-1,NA,TGCAGCGTTGAAACGTGGACTTCTTTAAGTAACTATGGCTACACCTTC,CSVETWTSLSNYGYTF
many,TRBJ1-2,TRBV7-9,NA,TGTGCCAGCAGCTTAAATCTCGCTACAGCCGGCTACACCTTC,CASSLNLATAGYTF
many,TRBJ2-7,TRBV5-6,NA,TGTGCCAGCAGATTGAGGGGGAGCGGCGAGCAGTACTTC,CASRLRGSGEQYF
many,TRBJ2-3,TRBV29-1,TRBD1,TGCAGCGTCGACAGGGGACACAGCACAGATACGCAGTATTTT,CSVDRGHSTDTQYF
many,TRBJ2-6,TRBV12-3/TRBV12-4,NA,TGTGCCAGCAGTCTCCGGGCTGGGGCCAACGTCCTGACTTTC,CASSLRAGANVLTF
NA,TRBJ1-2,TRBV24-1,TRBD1,TGTGCCACCAGTGAGGCCGGGACAGGCTATGGCTACACCTTC,CATSEAGTGYGYTF
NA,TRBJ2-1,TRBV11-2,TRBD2,TGTGCCAGCAGCATTACTAGCGGAAGCTCCTACAATGAGCAGTTCTTC,CASSITSGSSYNEQFF
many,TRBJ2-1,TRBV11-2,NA,TGTGCCAGCAGCCCCCCAGAGCGAATCTACAATGAGCAGTTCTTC,CASSPPERIYNEQFF
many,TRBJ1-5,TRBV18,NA,TGTGCCAGCTCACCAGGAGGAACCGGGAATCAGCCCCAGCATTTT,CASSPGGTGNQPQHF
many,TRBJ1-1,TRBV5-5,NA,NA,CASSFGPGTEAFF
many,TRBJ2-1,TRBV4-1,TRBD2,TGCGCCAGCAGCCATCCGGGACTAGCGGGAGGAAATGAGCAGTTCTTC,CASSHPGLAGGNEQFF
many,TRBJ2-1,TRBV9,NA,TGTGCCAGCAGCGTAGTCGGCGGGGGCGTCTACAATGAGCAGTTCTTC,CASSVVGGGVYNEQFF
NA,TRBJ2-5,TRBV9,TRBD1,TGTGCCAGCAGCGTAGGGACAGGGGGCCGGGAGACCCAGTACTTC,CASSVGTGGRETQYF
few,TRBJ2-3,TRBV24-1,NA,TGTGCCACCAGTCCAGGGCCCACAGATACGCAGTATTTT,CATSPGPTDTQYF
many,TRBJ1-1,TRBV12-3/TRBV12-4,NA,TGTGCCAGCAGCCACCCGACGGGATTCACTGAAGCTTTCTTT,CASSHPTGFTEAFF
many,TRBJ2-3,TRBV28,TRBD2,TGTGCCAGCAGTTCCTGGCGGGAGTGGTATTTT,CASSSWREWYF
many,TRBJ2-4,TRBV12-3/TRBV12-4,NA,TGTGCCAGCAGTTTAACGACAGGAACCCTTTTAGCCAAAAACATTCAGTACTTC,CASSLTTGTLLAKNIQYF
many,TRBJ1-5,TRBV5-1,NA,TGCGCCAGCAGCCCAGACGGACATAGCAATCAGCCCCAGCATTTT,CASSPDGHSNQPQHF
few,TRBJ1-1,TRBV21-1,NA,TGTGCCACTGCGCGGGGGGGTGACACTGAAGCTTTCTTT,CATARGGDTEAFF
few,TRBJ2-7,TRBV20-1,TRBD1,TGCAGTGCTAGACCCCCGGGACAGGGTTCCTACGAGCAGTACTTC,CSARPPGQGSYEQYF
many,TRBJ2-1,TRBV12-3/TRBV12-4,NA,TGTGCCAGCACGGACTCAGGGACCTACAATGAGCAGTTCTTC,CASTDSGTYNEQFF
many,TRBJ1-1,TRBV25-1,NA,TGTGCCAGCAGCGTGGGACTGGCAACTGAAGCTTTCTTT,CASSVGLATEAFF
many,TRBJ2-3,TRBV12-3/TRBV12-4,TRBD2,TGTGCCAGCAGTTCCCCAAGTCCTTTAGCGGGGGGCGCCGATACGCAGTATTTT,CASSSPSPLAGGADTQYF
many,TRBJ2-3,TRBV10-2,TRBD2,TGCGCCAGCAGTGTAATTTCTAGCGGGACGGATACGCAGTATTTT,CASSVISSGTDTQYF
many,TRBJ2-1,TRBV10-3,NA,TGTGCCATCAGTGAGTTCTTCGGGGGTGATGAGCAGTTCTTC,CAISEFFGGDEQFF
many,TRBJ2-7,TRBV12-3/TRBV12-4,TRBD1,TGTGCCAGCAGTCTACCGACAGGGATGAGGGACGAGCAGTACTTC,CASSLPTGMRDEQYF
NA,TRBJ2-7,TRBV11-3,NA,TGTGCCAGCAGCTTAGCCGGAGGGGTAAACTACGAGCAGTACTTC,CASSLAGGVNYEQYF
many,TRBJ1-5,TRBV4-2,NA,TGTGCCAGCAGCCAAGTGGGGGGCAAAAATCAGCCCCAGCATTTT,CASSQVGGKNQPQHF